This record covers a single TCR beta chain. Original methodology: Amplified reference gene primers provided the basis for estimating nucleated cell counts. The table came from immunoSEQ multiplex PCR; TCRdb's copy has only in-frame clones and leaves some out. The D gene and trimming were derived from the DNA, and the V and J assignments and clone size from that table. Altogether 80,000 or so clones are present, 89% being singletons, with the ten largest covering about 2%. The data originate from a study of blood T cell repertoires in COVID-19. Study summary: COVID-19 samples, acute and convalescent, were from the United States, Italy and Spain. PBMCs, B-cell-depleted T cells, or T cells were the source of the cDNA or gDNA that made up the material.

The specimen was peripheral blood. This sequence originates from a man in his fifties with acute or convalescent COVID-19.

CDR3 sequence reads: CASSMTGVGTEAFF. CDR3 DNA sequence: TGTGCCAGCAGTATGACAGGGGTAGGGACTGAAGCTTTCTTT. This chain links TRBV2 with TRBJ1-1, with 8 bases fitting TRBD1. CDR1 and CDR2 (germline): SNHLY, FYNNEI. CDR3 length: 14 residues. The trim removed 5 bases at V and 5 bases at J, leaving 7 bases unmatched.